These T cell receptor beta chains were read from a single sample in a study of regulatory T cells in long-lasting Graves disease. MiXCR, run by TCRdb on the multiplex PCR reads, gives a single entry per CDR3 protein. The profile covers approximately 360,000 distinct CDR3 sequences, with about an eighth appearing a single time and about 20% taken by the ten largest. These data are also associated with another study on T cells in Graves' hyperthyroidism and ophthalmopathy.

The sequencing used peripheral blood mononuclear cells (PBMCs), collected at new diagnosis, from a patient treated with antithyroid drugs. The receptors shown here come from a young woman with Graves disease. CDR3s include the opening cysteine and the closing phenylalanine or tryptophan. A D gene is named only where the DNA matches it firmly. Not all rows give a size; the values are once, few, many and, for expanded clones, a class.

TRBV11-2,NA,many,TRBJ1-2,TGTGCCAGCAGCCCACCAGGGAACTATGGCTACACCTTC,CASSPPGNYGYTF
TRBV29-1,NA,few,TRBJ2-5,TGCAGCGTTGAAACAGACGTAGAGACCCAGTACTTC,CSVETDVETQYF
TRBV10-3,NA,many,TRBJ2-2,TGTGCCATCAGGGGGTTGGACCCGAACACCGGGGAGCTGTTTTTT,CAIRGLDPNTGELFF
TRBV2,NA,many,TRBJ2-3,TGTGCCAGCACTGTGACAAGCACAGATACGCAGTATTTT,CASTVTSTDTQYF
TRBV7-2,NA,many,TRBJ2-1,TGTGCCAGCAGCCCAACAAGTCACCCCTACAATGAGCAGTTCTTC,CASSPTSHPYNEQFF
TRBV20-1,TRBD2,many,TRBJ2-5,TGCAGTGCTAGGGGGGGGACTAGCGGGAGGGCCTTGGAGGAGACCCAGTACTTC,CSARGGTSGRALEETQYF
TRBV18,NA,NA,TRBJ1-1,TGTGCCAGCTCACCTTTGTCTCTTCAAGCTTTCTTT,CASSPLSLQAFF
TRBV5-1,NA,NA,TRBJ1-1,TGCGCCAGCAGCTTGGACATAGGCCTGAACACTGAAGCTTTCTTT,CASSLDIGLNTEAFF
TRBV20-1,TRBD1,many,TRBJ1-5,TGCAGTGCTACCACGGGGGGACAGGGGGATCACCCCCAGCATTTT,CSATTGGQGDHPQHF
TRBV6-1,TRBD1,few,TRBJ1-2,TGTGCCAGCAGGCAGGGGGCAGGTGGCTACACCTTC,CASRQGAGGYTF
TRBV12-3/TRBV12-4,TRBD1,NA,TRBJ2-6,TGTGCCAGCAAAGACAGGGGGCCTGGGGCCAACGTCCTGACTTTC,CASKDRGPGANVLTF
TRBV29-1,TRBD1,few,TRBJ2-5,TGCAGCGTTGCAGGGGGAGAGGGCGAAGAGACCCAGTACTTC,CSVAGGEGEETQYF
TRBV28,TRBD1,NA,TRBJ1-2,TGTGCCAGCGGCCTGGGACAGACCTATGGCTACACCTTC,CASGLGQTYGYTF
TRBV19,NA,NA,TRBJ2-2,TGTGCCAGTAGTATCCCCCTTGGTATGTTGGAGAACACCGGGGAGCTGTTTTTT,CASSIPLGMLENTGELFF
TRBV9,NA,few,TRBJ2-7,TGTGCCAGCAGCGTAGGGGGTTTGAGCTCCTACGAGCAGTACTTC,CASSVGGLSSYEQYF
TRBV20-1,TRBD1,many,TRBJ2-7,TGCAGTGCTAAAACCGGGACAGGGGCCTACGAGCAGTACTTC,CSAKTGTGAYEQYF
TRBV3-1,TRBD1,many,TRBJ1-4,TGTGCCAGCAGCCCGTACAGGGGGCATGGTGAAAAACTGTTTTTT,CASSPYRGHGEKLFF
TRBV7-6,NA,many,TRBJ2-5,TGTGCCAGCAGCCGGGGATACCTAAGAGCTGAGACCCAGTACTTC,CASSRGYLRAETQYF
TRBV12-3/TRBV12-4,NA,many,TRBJ1-5,TGTGCCAGCAGTTTCGGGGCGCTTGGGGGTCAGCCCCAGCATTTT,CASSFGALGGQPQHF
TRBV6-1,NA,many,TRBJ2-3,TGTGCCAGCAGCCCCGCCGGGCCAGGAGATACGCAGTATTTT,CASSPAGPGDTQYF
TRBV27,NA,few,TRBJ2-2,TGTGCCAGCAGTTTCTTCATTGGCGGAGCTCCGTCCGGGGAGCTGTTTTTT,CASSFFIGGAPSGELFF
TRBV3-1,NA,many,TRBJ2-5,TGTGCCAGCAGCGCAAGCGGACCCCAAGAGACCCAGTACTTC,CASSASGPQETQYF
TRBV4-3,NA,many,TRBJ2-1,TGCGCCAGCAGCCACCGACTAGGGACGTACAATGAGCAGTTCTTC,CASSHRLGTYNEQFF
TRBV6-9,NA,many,TRBJ2-5,TGTGCCAGCAGTTACTCTCGCCTAGAGAACCAGTACTTC,CASSYSRLENQYF
TRBV12-3/TRBV12-4,NA,NA,TRBJ1-4,TGTGCCAGCAGTTTTGACAGGTACCGCGAAAAACTGTTTTTT,CASSFDRYREKLFF
TRBV2,TRBD2,many,TRBJ2-3,TGTGCCAGTATCGGGGGGACAGATACGCAGTATTTT,CASIGGTDTQYF
TRBV11-2,TRBD1,many,TRBJ1-6,TGTGCCAGCAGCTTAGACGGACAGGGGAGCTCCTATAATTCACCCCTCCACTTT,CASSLDGQGSSYNSPLHF
TRBV12-3/TRBV12-4,TRBD1,many,TRBJ1-1,TGTGCCAGCAGTCTCTGGGACAGTGCTGAAGCTTTCTTT,CASSLWDSAEAFF
TRBV5-1,TRBD1,many,TRBJ2-1,TGCGCCAGCAGCTCCCGGGACAGGATTTACCATGAGCAGTTCTTC,CASSSRDRIYHEQFF
TRBV7-2,TRBD1,many,TRBJ2-3,TGTGCCAGCAGCTTACGTATCCTCTTCGGGACAGGGGGCTCAGATACGCAGTATTTT,CASSLRILFGTGGSDTQYF
TRBV5-1,NA,few,TRBJ1-6,TGCGCCAGCAGACAGGGTCCCACTAATTCACCCCTCCACTTT,CASRQGPTNSPLHF
TRBV7-2,NA,NA,TRBJ2-3,TGTGCCAGCAGCCTCTATTATAGCACAGATACGCAGTATTTT,CASSLYYSTDTQYF
TRBV12-3/TRBV12-4,TRBD2,many,TRBJ2-1,TGTGCCAGCAGTGTTAGCGGGGGGGCCTACAATGAGCAGTTCTTC,CASSVSGGAYNEQFF
TRBV20-1,TRBD2,many,TRBJ2-5,TGCAGTGCTCCAGCGGGGAGAGGAGAGACCCAGTACTTC,CSAPAGRGETQYF
TRBV6-5,NA,many,TRBJ1-2,TGTGCCAGCAGTTACGGCCGTAGACCGACTTCTGATGGCTACACCTTC,CASSYGRRPTSDGYTF
TRBV24-1,NA,NA,TRBJ2-1,TGTGCCACCAGTGACATACAGGGTGGGAATGAGCAGTTCTTC,CATSDIQGGNEQFF
TRBV27,NA,many,TRBJ2-1,TGTGCCAGCAGTTCCGGGACCTGGTCCTACAATGAGCAGTTCTTC,CASSSGTWSYNEQFF
TRBV24-1,TRBD1,NA,TRBJ2-5,TGTGCCTCTGCAGGGGGCTTAGGACAAGAGACCCAGTACTTC,CASAGGLGQETQYF
TRBV19,TRBD2,few,TRBJ2-1,TGTGCCAGTAAGAAAGCGGGGGGCGAGTACAATGAGCAGTTCTTC,CASKKAGGEYNEQFF
TRBV4-1,TRBD2,NA,TRBJ2-5,TGCGCCAGCAGCCTTCCGACTAGCGGGAGCGGAGAGACCCAGTACTTC,CASSLPTSGSGETQYF
TRBV7-3,TRBD2,few,TRBJ2-1,TGTGCCAGCAGCTTACAGCTAGCGGGAGACAATGAGCAGTTCTTC,CASSLQLAGDNEQFF
TRBV7-9,NA,few,TRBJ2-7,TGTGCCAGCAGCGGCGGCATAGGGCCCTACGAGCAGTACTTC,CASSGGIGPYEQYF
TRBV12-3/TRBV12-4,NA,many,TRBJ2-1,TGTGCCAGTTCTAGCAGATCCTACAATGAGCAGTTCTTC,CASSSRSYNEQFF
TRBV24-1,NA,NA,TRBJ2-7,TGTGCCACCAGTACAAGTGGCTACGAGCAGTACTTC,CATSTSGYEQYF
TRBV12-3/TRBV12-4,NA,many,TRBJ2-2,TGTGCCAGCAGCCTAGCCTCGGGCGGGGAGCTGTTTTTT,CASSLASGGELFF
TRBV7-2,NA,many,TRBJ2-2,TGTGCCAGCAGCTTACGTTTCCGGGATATTACTATGTACACCGGGGAGCTGTTTTTT,CASSLRFRDITMYTGELFF
TRBV7-8,NA,many,TRBJ2-4,TGTGCCAGCAGCTCGGGACTTGACATTCAGTACTTC,CASSSGLDIQYF
TRBV27,NA,many,TRBJ2-7,TGTGCCAGCTGGTCCTGGGACAACTCCTACGAGCAGTACTTC,CASWSWDNSYEQYF
TRBV20-1,NA,NA,TRBJ2-7,TGCAGTGCTAGGGGCAGGGACCCCCTAATTTACGAGCAGTACTTC,CSARGRDPLIYEQYF
TRBV18,NA,many,TRBJ1-4,TGTGCCAGCTCACGGGAGCATGAAAAACTGTTTTTT,CASSREHEKLFF
TRBV6-2/TRBV6-3,NA,many,TRBJ2-2,TGTGCCAGCAGTTACTCGGTGGGGACCGGGGAGCTGTTTTTT,CASSYSVGTGELFF